The source of this T cell receptor beta chain is a study of blood T cell repertoires in COVID-19. This table comes from immunoSEQ multiplex PCR, and its TCRdb copy is limited to in-frame clones, with some not included. Among approximately 150,000 clones listed, around 84% were seen once. This CDR3 region has 16 residues. CDR1 and CDR2 from the germline V gene are MDHEN and SYDVKM. V lost 4 bases, J lost 1 base, and 5 bases stayed unmatched. This receptor was taken from a woman aged 80 or over with COVID-19, enrolled during active disease. Sequencing was carried out using peripheral blood. J is TRBJ1-5 and V is TRBV28, with 9 bases fitting TRBD1. DNA of the CDR3: TGTGCCAGCAGTTATGACAGGGGGTACAGCAATCAGCCCCAGCATTTT. Encoded protein: CASSYDRGYSNQPQHF.